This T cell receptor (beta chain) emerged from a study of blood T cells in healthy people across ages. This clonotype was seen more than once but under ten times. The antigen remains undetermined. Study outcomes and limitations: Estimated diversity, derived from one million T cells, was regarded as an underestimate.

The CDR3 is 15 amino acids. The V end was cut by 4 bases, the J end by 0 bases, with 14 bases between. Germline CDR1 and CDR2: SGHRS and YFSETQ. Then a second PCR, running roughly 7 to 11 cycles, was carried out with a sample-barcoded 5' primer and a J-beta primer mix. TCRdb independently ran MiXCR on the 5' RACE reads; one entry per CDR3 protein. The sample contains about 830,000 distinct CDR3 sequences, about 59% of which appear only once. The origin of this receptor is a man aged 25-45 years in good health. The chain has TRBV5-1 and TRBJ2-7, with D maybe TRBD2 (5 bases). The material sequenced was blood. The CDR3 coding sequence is TGCGCCAGCAGCGGCCTTGGGCGGGTCTCCTACGAGCAGTACTTC. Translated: CASSGLGRVSYEQYF.